This section outlines one TCR beta chain sequence together with its context. Produced via immunoSEQ multiplex PCR; TCRdb's table is partial and in-frame only. The sample contains tens of thousands of clones, around 83% of which appear only once. This CDR3 is 15 amino acids long. V lost 4 bases and J lost 7, with 16 bases in between. CDR1 is MNHEY, CDR2 SVGAGI, per germline. The sample comes from a study of OX40 agonist ivuxolimab in advanced cancers. The chain combines TRBV6-5 with TRBJ2-2; D may correspond to TRBD1 or TRBD2 (5 bases each). The sequencing used CD4+ or CD8+ T cells sorted from blood, collected in a trial of the OX40 agonist ivuxolimab. The receptor comes from an adult with an advanced solid tumor such as melanoma, head and neck, liver or kidney cancer. CDR3 DNA sequence: TGTGCCAGCAGTTCTCAGGGACCGGCGAACGGGGAGCTGTTTTTT. Protein sequence: CASSSQGPANGELFF.